The following is a T cell receptor beta chain sequence with its context. The CDR3 sequence is 21 residues long. V gave up 6 bases and J gave up 1 base; unmatched junction bases: 17. The germline V gene encodes CDR1 MDHEN and CDR2 SYDVKM. Sequenced by immunoSEQ multiplex PCR; TCRdb stores in-frame clones only, minus some. The repertoire includes 100,000 to 150,000 clones, approximately 90% of them detected once, and over 2% sits in the top ten. The data derive from a study of control samples from healthy donors and cancer patients. The specimen sequenced was blood. This chain links TRBV28 with TRBJ2-2; 13 bases align to TRBD2. This clonotype was obtained from a woman in her fifties or sixties in good health. The CDR3 DNA sequence: TGTGCCAGCAGGACAGGTTGGGTACTCGGGACTAGCGGGGTGAACACCGGGGAGCTGTTTTTT. This codes for CASRTGWVLGTSGVNTGELFF.